This is a list of T cell receptor beta chains from one sample in a study of T cell responses to AZD1222 COVID-19 vaccine. Clones were read by immunoSEQ multiplex PCR, and TCRdb kept only the in-frame ones, dropping some. The data contain roughly 200,000 clones, just under 95% of them singletons. The specimen comprised peripheral blood, sampled 28 days after the second dose of the MenACWY control vaccine. The source of these receptors is an adult who received the MenACWY meningococcal vaccine as a control. Both conserved end residues are part of each CDR3. A D gene is named only where the DNA matches it firmly. Only part of the rows carry a size: once, few, many, or a class if the clone is expanded.

V	D	size	J	CDR3	DNA
TRBV13	TRBD1	.	TRBJ1-6	CASSFRDRRNSPLHF	TGTGCCAGCAGCTTCCGGGACAGGAGAAATTCACCCCTCCACTTT
TRBV10-3	TRBD2	once	TRBJ2-3	CAISPGLAATDTQYF	TGTGCCATCAGCCCGGGACTAGCCGCAACAGATACGCAGTATTTT
TRBV6-5	.	.	TRBJ1-5	CASMRSSNQPQHF	TGTGCCAGCATGCGAAGTTCCAATCAGCCCCAGCATTTT
TRBV25-1	TRBD2	.	TRBJ2-2	CASRPSGTSRTGELFF	TGTGCCAGCAGGCCCAGCGGGACTAGTCGGACCGGGGAGCTGTTTTTT
TRBV6-5	TRBD2	.	TRBJ2-3	CASRRGAPNTQYF	TGTGCCAGCAGGCGGGGGGCCCCAAATACGCAGTATTTT
TRBV6-1	.	.	TRBJ1-5	CASSEGQELRPQHF	TGTGCCAGCAGTGAGGGTCAGGAGTTGAGGCCCCAGCATTTT
TRBV25-1	.	.	TRBJ2-3	CASSEPHPRIAVSDTQYF	TGTGCCAGCAGTGAGCCTCACCCCCGGATAGCAGTCTCAGATACGCAGTATTTT
TRBV5-6	TRBD2	.	TRBJ2-1	CASSFGLAGNEQFF	TGTGCCAGCAGCTTTGGACTAGCGGGGAATGAGCAGTTCTTC
TRBV19	.	.	TRBJ1-5	CASSRLSQAGGNQPQHF	TGTGCCAGTAGTAGGCTGTCCCAAGCTGGCGGCAATCAGCCCCAGCATTTT
TRBV27	.	.	TRBJ2-2	CASSFNTGELFF	TGTGCCAGCAGTTTTAACACCGGGGAGCTGTTTTTT
TRBV3-1/TRBV3-2	.	.	TRBJ1-2	CASSQPQAVHGYTF	TGTGCCAGCAGCCAACCTCAAGCGGTGCATGGCTACACCTTC
TRBV18	TRBD1	.	TRBJ1-2	CASSPGTGGVYGYTF	TGTGCCAGCTCACCCGGGACAGGGGGCGTCTATGGCTACACCTTC
TRBV6-1	.	few	TRBJ1-4	CASSDRGGATNEKLFF	TGTGCCAGCAGTGACCGCGGCGGGGCAACTAATGAAAAACTGTTTTTT
TRBV7-9	.	.	TRBJ1-1	CASSLAGSDTEAFF	TGTGCCAGCAGCTTAGCAGGGTCCGACACTGAAGCTTTCTTT
TRBV19	.	.	TRBJ2-3	CASSISNSLEGTQYF	TGTGCCAGTAGTATAAGTAACAGTCTAGAGGGTACGCAGTATTTT
TRBV18	.	few	TRBJ1-2	CASSPLSKPDRNYGYTF	TGTGCCAGCTCACCACTTTCGAAACCCGACCGGAACTATGGCTACACCTTC
TRBV24-1	TRBD1	.	TRBJ1-2	CATSVDRDYGYTF	TGTGCCACCAGTGTGGACAGGGACTATGGCTACACCTTC
TRBV14	TRBD1	.	TRBJ1-2	CASSQEPQGYGYTF	TGTGCCAGCAGCCAAGAACCACAGGGGTATGGCTACACCTTC
TRBV4-2	.	.	TRBJ1-3	CASSQAEQTNTIYF	TGTGCCAGCAGCCAGGCCGAGCAGACAAACACCATATATTTT
TRBV24-1	TRBD2	.	TRBJ2-4	CATSSGVGKNIQYF	TGTGCCACGAGTAGCGGGGTGGGCAAAAACATTCAGTACTTC
TRBV5-1	TRBD1	.	TRBJ1-1	CASSLTGGTEAFF	TGCGCCAGCAGCTTAACAGGGGGCACTGAAGCTTTCTTT
TRBV19	TRBD1	.	TRBJ1-2	CASSWGTAENYGYTF	TGTGCCAGTAGTTGGGGGACAGCCGAAAACTATGGCTACACCTTC
TRBV6-5	TRBD1	.	TRBJ2-1	CASSYEDRTFNEQFF	TGTGCCAGCAGTTACGAGGACAGGACCTTCAATGAGCAGTTCTTC
TRBV7-8	.	.	TRBJ1-2	CASSSTPFEGYTF	TGTGCCAGCAGCTCGACACCTTTTGAGGGCTACACCTTC
TRBV27	.	.	TRBJ1-5	CASSLFGPGGQPQHF	TGTGCCAGCAGTTTATTTGGTCCGGGGGGACAGCCCCAGCATTTT
TRBV19	.	.	TRBJ1-2	CASSILSQGGHGYTF	TGTGCCAGTAGTATTCTATCACAGGGTGGGCATGGCTACACCTTC
TRBV18	.	.	TRBJ1-2	CASSPGRDIAGYTF	TGTGCCAGCTCCCCTGGGCGGGATATTGCTGGCTACACCTTC
TRBV6-1	.	.	TRBJ1-6	CASSEAPRGNSPLHF	TGTGCCAGCAGTGAAGCGCCCAGGGGAAATTCACCCCTCCACTTT
TRBV5-1	TRBD2	.	TRBJ2-7	CASSLSGGVSYEQYF	TGCGCCAGCAGCCTTAGCGGGGGGGTCTCCTACGAGCAGTACTTC
TRBV19	TRBD1	.	TRBJ2-6	CASSTGTGIIGANVLTF	TGTGCCAGTAGTACCGGGACAGGGATAATTGGGGCCAACGTCCTGACTTTC
TRBV20-1	.	few	TRBJ1-2	CSASNPYGYTF	TGCAGTGCTAGTAACCCCTATGGCTACACCTTC
TRBV2	.	.	TRBJ1-4	CASKVGGVTNEKLFF	TGTGCCAGCAAGGTCGGGGGAGTGACTAATGAAAAACTGTTTTTT